This T cell receptor (beta chain) was found in a study of monozygotic twins with inflammatory bowel disease. TCRdb processed the 5' RACE reads again and assigns one entry to each CDR3 protein, with no DNA. The sample has around 410,000 distinct CDR3 sequences. Germline assignment: CDR1 MDHEN and CDR2 SYDVKM. There are 15 residues in the CDR3. Investigators pulled total RNA out of whole blood and did not sort T cells. The material sequenced was blood. This sequence was found in a human donor with ulcerative colitis or Crohn's disease, or a healthy co-twin of an affected twin (not recorded which). The rearrangement links TRBV28 to TRBJ1-2; TCRdb's assignment of TRBD1 cannot be checked, as there is no DNA. The CDR3: CASRHGQGAGYGYTF.